Sequencing of this T cell receptor beta chain was carried out in a study of cytotoxic CD8 clonotypes in ibrutinib-treated CLL. This clone was detected once. The method was immunoSEQ multiplex PCR; TCRdb's version includes in-frame clones alone and lacks a portion of them. The table shows 19,000 or so clones, with approximately 60% occurring only once. Source: PBMCs, taken after 12 months of ibrutinib treatment. The receptor comes from a human donor with chronic lymphocytic leukemia.

CDR3 residues: CASSPRADTEAFF. The CDR3 DNA is TGTGCCAGTAGTCCCCGAGCGGACACTGAAGCTTTCTTT. V gene TRBV19 combines with J gene TRBJ1-1; D unclear. The CDR3 is made up of 13 amino acids. Germline values: CDR1 LNHDA, CDR2 SQIVND (reference sequence). Trimming removed 5 bases from V and 3 bases from J, with 10 bases in between.